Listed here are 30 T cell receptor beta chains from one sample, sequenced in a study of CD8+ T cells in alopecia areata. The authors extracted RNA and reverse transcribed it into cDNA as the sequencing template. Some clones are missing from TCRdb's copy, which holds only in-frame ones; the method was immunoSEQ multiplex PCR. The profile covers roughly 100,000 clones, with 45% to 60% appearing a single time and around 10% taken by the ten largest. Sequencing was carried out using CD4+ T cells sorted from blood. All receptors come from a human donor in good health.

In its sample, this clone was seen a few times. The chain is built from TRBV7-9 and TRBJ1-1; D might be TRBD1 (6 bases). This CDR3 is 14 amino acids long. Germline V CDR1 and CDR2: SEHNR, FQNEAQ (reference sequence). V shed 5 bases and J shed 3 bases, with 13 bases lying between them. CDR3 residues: CASSGQQGYTEAFF. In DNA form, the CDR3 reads TGTGCCAGCAGCGGTCAACAGGGTTACACTGAAGCTTTCTTT.

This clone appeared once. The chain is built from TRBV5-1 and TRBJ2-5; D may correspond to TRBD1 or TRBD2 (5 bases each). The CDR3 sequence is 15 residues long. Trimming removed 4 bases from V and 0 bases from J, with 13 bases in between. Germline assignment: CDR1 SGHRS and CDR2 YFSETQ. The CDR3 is CASSPGRNNQETQYF. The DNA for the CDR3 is TGCGCCAGCAGCCCGGGACGGAACAACCAAGAGACCCAGTACTTC.

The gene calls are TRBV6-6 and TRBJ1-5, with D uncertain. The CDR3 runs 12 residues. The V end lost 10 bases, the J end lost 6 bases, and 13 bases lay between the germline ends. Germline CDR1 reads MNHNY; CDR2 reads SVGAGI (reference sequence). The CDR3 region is CATTAGFQPQHF. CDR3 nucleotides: TGTGCCACCACCGCGGGGTTTCAGCCCCAGCATTTT.

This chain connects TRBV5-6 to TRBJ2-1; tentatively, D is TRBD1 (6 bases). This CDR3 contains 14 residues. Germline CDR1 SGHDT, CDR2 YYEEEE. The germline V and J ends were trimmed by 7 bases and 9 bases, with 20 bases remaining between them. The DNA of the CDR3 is TGTGCCAGCCAGCTCCCCCAGGGGCGGAGTGAGCAGTTCTTC. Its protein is CASQLPQGRSEQFF.

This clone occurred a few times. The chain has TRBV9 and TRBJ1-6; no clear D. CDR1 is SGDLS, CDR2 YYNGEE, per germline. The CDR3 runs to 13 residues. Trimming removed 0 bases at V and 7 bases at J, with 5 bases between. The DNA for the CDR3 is TGTGCCAGCAGCGTAGACGGGAATTCACCCCTCCACTTT. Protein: CASSVDGNSPLHF.

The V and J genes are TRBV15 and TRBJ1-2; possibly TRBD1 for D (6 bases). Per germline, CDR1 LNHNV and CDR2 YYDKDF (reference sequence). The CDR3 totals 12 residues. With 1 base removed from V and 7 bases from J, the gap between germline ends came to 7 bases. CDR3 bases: TGTGCCACCAGCAGAGTACAGGGTGGCTACACCTTC. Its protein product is CATSRVQGGYTF.

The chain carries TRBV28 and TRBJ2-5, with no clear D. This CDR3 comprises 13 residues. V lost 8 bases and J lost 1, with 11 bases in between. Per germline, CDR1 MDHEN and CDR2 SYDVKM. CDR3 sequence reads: CASLSWVQETQYF. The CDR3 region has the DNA TGTGCCAGCCTTTCCTGGGTCCAAGAGACCCAGTACTTC.

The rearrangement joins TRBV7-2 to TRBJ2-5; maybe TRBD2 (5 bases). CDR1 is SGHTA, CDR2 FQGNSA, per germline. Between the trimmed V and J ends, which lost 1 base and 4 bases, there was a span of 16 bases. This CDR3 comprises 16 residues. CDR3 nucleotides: TGTGCCAGCAGCTTAGGAGTCCAGCGGATTACAGAGACCCAGTACTTC. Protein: CASSLGVQRITETQYF.

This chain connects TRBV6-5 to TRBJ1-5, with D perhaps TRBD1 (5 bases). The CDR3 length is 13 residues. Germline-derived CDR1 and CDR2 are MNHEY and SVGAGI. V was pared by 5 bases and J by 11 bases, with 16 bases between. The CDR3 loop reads CASSPSGAVAQHF. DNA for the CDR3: TGTGCCAGCAGTCCGAGCGGGGCAGTGGCCCAGCATTTT.

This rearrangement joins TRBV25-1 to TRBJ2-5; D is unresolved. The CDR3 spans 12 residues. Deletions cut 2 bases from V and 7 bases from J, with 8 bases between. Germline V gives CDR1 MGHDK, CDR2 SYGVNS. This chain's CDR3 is CASSEVSLTQYF. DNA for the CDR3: TGTGCCAGCAGTGAAGTTTCGCTGACCCAGTACTTC.

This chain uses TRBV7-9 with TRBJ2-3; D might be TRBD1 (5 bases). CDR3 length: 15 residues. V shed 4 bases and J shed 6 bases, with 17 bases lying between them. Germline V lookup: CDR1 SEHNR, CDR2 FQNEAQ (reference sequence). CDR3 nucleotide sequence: TGTGCCAGCAGCTCCAGGGCCACGGCTTCGGATACGCAGTATTTT. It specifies CASSSRATASDTQYF.

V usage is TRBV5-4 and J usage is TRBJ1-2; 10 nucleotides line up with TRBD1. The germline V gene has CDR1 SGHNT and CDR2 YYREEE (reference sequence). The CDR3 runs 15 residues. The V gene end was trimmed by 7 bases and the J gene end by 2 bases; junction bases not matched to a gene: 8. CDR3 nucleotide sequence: TGTGCCAGCCAAGCGCGGGACAGGGGAAACTATGGCTACACCTTC. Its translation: CASQARDRGNYGYTF.

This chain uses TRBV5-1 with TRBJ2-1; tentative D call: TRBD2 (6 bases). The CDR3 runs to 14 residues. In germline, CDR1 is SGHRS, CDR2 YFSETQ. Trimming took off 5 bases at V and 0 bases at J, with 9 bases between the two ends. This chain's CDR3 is CASSSSDSYNEQFF. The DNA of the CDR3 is TGCGCCAGCAGTTCTAGCGACTCCTACAATGAGCAGTTCTTC. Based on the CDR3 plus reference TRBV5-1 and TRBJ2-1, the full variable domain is KAGVTQTPRYLIKTRGQQVTLSCSPISGHRSVSWYQQTPGQGLQFLFEYFSETQRNKGNFPGRFSGRQFSNSRSEMNVSTLELGDSALYLCASSSSDSYNEQFFGPGTRLTVL.

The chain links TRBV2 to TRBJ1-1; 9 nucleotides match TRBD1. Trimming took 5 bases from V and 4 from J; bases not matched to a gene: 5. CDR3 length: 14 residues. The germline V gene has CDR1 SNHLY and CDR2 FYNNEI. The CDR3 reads CASSIGQGSTEAFF. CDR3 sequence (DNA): TGTGCCAGCAGTATCGGACAGGGGAGCACTGAAGCTTTCTTT.

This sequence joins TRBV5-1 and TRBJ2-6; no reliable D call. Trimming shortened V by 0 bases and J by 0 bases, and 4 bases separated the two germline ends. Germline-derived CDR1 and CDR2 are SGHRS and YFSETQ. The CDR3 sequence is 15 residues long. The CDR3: CASSLAVSGANVLTF. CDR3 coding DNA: TGCGCCAGCAGCTTGGCGGTCTCTGGGGCCAACGTCCTGACTTTC. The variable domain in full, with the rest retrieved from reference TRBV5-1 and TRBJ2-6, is KAGVTQTPRYLIKTRGQQVTLSCSPISGHRSVSWYQQTPGQGLQFLFEYFSETQRNKGNFPGRFSGRQFSNSRSEMNVSTLELGDSALYLCASSLAVSGANVLTFGAGSRLTVL.

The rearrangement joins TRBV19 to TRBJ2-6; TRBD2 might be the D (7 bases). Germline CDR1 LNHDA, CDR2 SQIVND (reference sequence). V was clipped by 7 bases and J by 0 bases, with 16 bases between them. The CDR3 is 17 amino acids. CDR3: CASNRGAPPSGANVLTF. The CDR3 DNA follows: TGTGCCAGTAATCGGGGGGCGCCCCCCTCTGGGGCCAACGTCCTGACTTTC.

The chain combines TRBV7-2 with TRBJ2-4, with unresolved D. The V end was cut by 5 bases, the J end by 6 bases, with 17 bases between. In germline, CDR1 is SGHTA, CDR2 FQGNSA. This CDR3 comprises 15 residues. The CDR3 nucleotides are TGTGCCAGCAGCCCCCAGCAGAAGGCTGTAAACATTCAGTACTTC. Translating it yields CASSPQQKAVNIQYF.

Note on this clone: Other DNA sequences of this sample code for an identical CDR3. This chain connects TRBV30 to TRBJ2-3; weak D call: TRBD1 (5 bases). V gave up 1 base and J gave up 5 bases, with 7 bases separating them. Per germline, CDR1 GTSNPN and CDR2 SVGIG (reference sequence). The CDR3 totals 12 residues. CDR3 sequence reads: CAWSGTGDTQYF. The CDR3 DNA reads TGTGCCTGGAGTGGCACAGGAGATACGCAGTATTTT.

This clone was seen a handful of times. For the CDR3, the DNA is TGTGCCAGTAGTAACCTCCAAGAGACCCAGTACTTC. Amino acid sequence: CASSNLQETQYF. The chain links TRBV19 to TRBJ2-5, with no clear D. The CDR3 is 12 residues long. CDR1 and CDR2 (germline): LNHDA, SQIVND (reference sequence). Trimming took 4 bases from V and 1 from J, leaving 4 bases between them.

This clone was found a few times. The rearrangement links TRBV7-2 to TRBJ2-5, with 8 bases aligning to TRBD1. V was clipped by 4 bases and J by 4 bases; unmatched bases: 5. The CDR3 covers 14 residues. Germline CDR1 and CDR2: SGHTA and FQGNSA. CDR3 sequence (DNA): TGTGCCAGCAGCTACCAGGGGGCTCGAGAGACCCAGTACTTC. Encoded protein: CASSYQGARETQYF.

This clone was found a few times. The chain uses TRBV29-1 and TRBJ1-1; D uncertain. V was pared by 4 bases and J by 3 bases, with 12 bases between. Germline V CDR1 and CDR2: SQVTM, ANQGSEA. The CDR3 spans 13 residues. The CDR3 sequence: CSVVRMLDTEAFF. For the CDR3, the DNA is TGCAGCGTTGTGAGGATGCTGGACACTGAAGCTTTCTTT.

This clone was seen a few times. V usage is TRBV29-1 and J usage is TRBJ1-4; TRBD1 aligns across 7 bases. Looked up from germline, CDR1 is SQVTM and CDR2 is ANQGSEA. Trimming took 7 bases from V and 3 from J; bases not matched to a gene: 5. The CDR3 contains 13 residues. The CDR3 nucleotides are TGCAGCGCCCGGGACAGAGCTAATGAAAAACTGTTTTTT. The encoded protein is CSARDRANEKLFF.

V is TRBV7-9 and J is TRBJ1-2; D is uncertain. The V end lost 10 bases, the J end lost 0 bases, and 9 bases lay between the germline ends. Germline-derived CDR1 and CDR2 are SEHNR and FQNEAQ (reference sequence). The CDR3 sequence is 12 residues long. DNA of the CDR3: TGTGCCACCGGAGAGGCTAACTATGGCTACACCTTC. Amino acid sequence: CATGEANYGYTF.

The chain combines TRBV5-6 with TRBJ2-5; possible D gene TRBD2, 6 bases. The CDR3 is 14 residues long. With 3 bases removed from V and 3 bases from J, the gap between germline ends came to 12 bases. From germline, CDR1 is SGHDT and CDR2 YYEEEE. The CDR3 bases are TGTGCCAGCAGCTATAACGGGGGAAAAGAGACCCAGTACTTC. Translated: CASSYNGGKETQYF.

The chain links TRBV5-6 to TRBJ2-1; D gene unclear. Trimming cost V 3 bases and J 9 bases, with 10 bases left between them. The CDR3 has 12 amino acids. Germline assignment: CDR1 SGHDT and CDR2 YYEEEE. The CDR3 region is CASSWALTEQFF. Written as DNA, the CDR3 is TGTGCCAGCAGCTGGGCCCTGACTGAGCAGTTCTTC.

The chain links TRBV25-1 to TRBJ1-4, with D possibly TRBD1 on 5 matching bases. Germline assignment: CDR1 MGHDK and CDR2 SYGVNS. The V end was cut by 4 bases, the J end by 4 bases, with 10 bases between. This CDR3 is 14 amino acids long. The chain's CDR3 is CASSVGGINEKLFF. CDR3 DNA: TGTGCCAGCAGTGTCGGGGGAATTAATGAAAAACTGTTTTTT.

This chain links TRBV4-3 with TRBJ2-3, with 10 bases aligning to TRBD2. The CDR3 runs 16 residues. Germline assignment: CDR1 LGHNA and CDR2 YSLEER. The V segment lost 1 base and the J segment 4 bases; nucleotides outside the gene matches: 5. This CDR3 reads CASSQASSGGSDTQYF. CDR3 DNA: TGCGCCAGCAGCCAAGCGTCTAGCGGGGGCTCAGATACGCAGTATTTT.

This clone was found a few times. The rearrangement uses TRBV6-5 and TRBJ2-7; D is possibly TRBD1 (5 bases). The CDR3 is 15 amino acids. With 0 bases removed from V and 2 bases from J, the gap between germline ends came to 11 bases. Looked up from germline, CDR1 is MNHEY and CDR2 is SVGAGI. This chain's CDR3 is CASSYSSRAPYEQYF. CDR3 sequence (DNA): TGTGCCAGCAGTTACTCGAGCAGGGCACCCTACGAGCAGTACTTC.

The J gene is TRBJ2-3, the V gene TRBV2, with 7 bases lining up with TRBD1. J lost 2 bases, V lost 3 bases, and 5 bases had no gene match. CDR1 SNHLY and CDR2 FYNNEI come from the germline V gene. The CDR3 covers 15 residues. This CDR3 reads CASSEGRGFTDTQYF. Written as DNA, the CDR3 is TGTGCCAGCAGTGAGGGCAGGGGGTTCACAGATACGCAGTATTTT. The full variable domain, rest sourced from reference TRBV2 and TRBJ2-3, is EPEVTQTPSHQVTQMGQEVILRCVPISNHLYFYWYRQILGQKVEFLVSFYNNEISEKSEIFDDQFSVERPDGSNFTLKIRSTKLEDSAMYFCASSEGRGFTDTQYFGPGTRLTVL.

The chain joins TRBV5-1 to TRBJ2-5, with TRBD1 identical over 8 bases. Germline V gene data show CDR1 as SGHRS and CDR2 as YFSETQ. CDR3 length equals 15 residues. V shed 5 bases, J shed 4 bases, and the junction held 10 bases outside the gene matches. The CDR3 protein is CASSYGQGMAETQYF. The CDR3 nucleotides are TGCGCCAGCAGTTATGGACAGGGAATGGCAGAGACCCAGTACTTC.